The present TCR beta chain was sequenced within a study of human T cells and chemical hapten exposure. Study-wide background: Throughout the approximately 24-week study, diphenylcyclopropenone was applied weekly to the patients' scalps. Study results and caveats: Significantly greater numbers of large CDR3 similarity clusters came from expanded TCRs than from controls.

TCRdb re-derived calls from the RACE reads in MiXCR, one entry per CDR3 protein. The table lists over 100,000 distinct CDR3 sequences, roughly 9% of them singletons, with about 3% in the top ten. Regarding time point: patch test 2, 6 weeks after DPC sensitization. Treatment here: therapeutic diphenylcyclopropenone sensitization with weekly scalp DPC. Donation of samples came from alopecia patients who were 18 to 70 years old and suitable for DPC. Unfractionated whole blood was the source of the extracted total RNA. Germline trimming cut 5 bases from V and 8 bases from J; bases unmatched to any gene: 10. Germline V gene lookup returns CDR1 WSHSY and CDR2 SAAADI. This CDR3 has 14 amino acids. This clonotype was found a few times. Its antigen is undetermined.

The sequenced sample was whole blood, obtained in connection with sensitization to the hapten diphenylcyclopropenone (DPC). The genes are TRBV10-2 and TRBJ2-5; 8 positions agree with TRBD1. This receptor was identified in a woman between 35 and 50 years old with alopecia areata. Some clones in this sample may be carry-over from other donors' samples. CDR3 protein: CASSKGQVPNTQYF. DNA of the CDR3: TGCGCCAGCAGTAAGGGACAGGTTCCTAATACCCAGTACTTC.